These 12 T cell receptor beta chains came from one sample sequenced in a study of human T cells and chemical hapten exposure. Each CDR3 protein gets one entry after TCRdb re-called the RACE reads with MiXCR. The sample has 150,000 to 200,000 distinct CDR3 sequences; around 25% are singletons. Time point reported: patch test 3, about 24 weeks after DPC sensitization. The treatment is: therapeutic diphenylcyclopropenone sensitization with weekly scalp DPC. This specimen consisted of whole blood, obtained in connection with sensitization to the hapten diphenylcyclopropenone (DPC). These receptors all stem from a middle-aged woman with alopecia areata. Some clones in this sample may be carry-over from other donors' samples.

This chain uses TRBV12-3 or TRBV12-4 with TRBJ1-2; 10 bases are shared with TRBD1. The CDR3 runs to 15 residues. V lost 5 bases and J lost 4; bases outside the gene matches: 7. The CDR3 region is CASSPGTGASYGYTF. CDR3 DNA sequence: TGTGCCAGCAGTCCCGGGACAGGGGCAAGCTATGGCTACACCTTC.

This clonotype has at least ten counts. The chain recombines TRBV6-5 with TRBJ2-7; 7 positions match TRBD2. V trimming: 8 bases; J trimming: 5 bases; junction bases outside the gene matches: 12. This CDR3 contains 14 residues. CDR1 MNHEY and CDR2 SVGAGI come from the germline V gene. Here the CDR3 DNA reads TGTGCCAGCTGCCCTCTCGGGAGGCCCCACGAGCAGTACTTC. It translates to CASCPLGRPHEQYF.

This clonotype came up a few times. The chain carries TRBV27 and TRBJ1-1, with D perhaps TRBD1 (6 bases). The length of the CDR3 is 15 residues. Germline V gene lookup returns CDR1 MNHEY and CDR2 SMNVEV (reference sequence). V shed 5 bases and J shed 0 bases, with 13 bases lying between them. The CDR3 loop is CASSPTGALNTEAFF. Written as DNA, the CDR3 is TGTGCCAGCAGTCCGACAGGAGCCCTGAACACTGAAGCTTTCTTT.

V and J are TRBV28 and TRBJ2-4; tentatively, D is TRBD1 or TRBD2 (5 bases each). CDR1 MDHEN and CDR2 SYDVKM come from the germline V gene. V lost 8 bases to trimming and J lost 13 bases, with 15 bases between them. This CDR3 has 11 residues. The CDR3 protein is CASAIRGPQYF. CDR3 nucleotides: TGTGCCAGCGCCATTCGGGGACCACAGTACTTC.

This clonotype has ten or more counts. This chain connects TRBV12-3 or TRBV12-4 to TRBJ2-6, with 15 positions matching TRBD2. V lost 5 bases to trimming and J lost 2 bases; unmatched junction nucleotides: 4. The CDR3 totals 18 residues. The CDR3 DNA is TGTGCCAGCAGTCGGACTAGCGGGAGGGCCCCTGGGGCCAACGTCCTGACTTTC. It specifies CASSRTSGRAPGANVLTF.

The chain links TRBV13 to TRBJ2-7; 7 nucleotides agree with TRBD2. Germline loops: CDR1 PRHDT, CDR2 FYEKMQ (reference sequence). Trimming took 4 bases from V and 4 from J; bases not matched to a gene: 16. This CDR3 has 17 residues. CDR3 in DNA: TGTGCCAGCAGCTCCAGCGGCGGGCTAGCGGACCTTTACGAGCAGTACTTC. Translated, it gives CASSSSGGLADLYEQYF.

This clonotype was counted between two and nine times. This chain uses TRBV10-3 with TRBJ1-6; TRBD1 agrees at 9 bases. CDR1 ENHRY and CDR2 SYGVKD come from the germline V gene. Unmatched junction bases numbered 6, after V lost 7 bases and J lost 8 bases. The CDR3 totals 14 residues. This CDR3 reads CAIKNRGLDSPLHF. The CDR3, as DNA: TGTGCCATCAAGAACAGGGGGCTGGATTCACCCCTCCACTTT.

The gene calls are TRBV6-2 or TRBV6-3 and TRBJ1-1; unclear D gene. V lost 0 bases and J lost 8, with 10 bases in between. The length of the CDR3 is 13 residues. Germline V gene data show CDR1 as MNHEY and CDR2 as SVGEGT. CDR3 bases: TGTGCCAGCAGTTACTCCCCGACACAAGAAGCTTTCTTT. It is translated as CASSYSPTQEAFF.

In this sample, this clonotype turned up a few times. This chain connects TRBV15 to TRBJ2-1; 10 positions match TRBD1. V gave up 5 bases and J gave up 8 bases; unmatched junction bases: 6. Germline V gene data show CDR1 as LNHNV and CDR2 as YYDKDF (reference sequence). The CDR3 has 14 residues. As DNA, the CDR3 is TGTGCCACCAGCGGGACAGGGGAATCGGATGAGCAGTTCTTC. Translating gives CATSGTGESDEQFF.

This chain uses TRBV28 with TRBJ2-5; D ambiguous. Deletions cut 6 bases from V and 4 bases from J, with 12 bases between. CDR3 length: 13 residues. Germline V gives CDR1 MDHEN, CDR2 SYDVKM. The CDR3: CASSSRLRETQYF. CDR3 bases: TGTGCCAGCAGCTCTCGTCTCAGAGAGACCCAGTACTTC.

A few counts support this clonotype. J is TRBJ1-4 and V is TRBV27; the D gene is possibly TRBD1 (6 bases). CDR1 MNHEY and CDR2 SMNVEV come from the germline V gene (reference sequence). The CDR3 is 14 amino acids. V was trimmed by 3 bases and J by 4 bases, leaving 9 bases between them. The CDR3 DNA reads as TGTGCCAGCAGTTTTCAGGGGATTAATGAAAAACTGTTTTTT. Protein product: CASSFQGINEKLFF. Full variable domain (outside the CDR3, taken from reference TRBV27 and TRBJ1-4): EAQVTQNPRYLITVTGKKLTVTCSQNMNHEYMSWYRQDPGLGLRQIYYSMNVEVTDKGDVPEGYKVSRKEKRNFPLILESPSPNQTSLYFCASSFQGINEKLFFGSGTQLSVL.

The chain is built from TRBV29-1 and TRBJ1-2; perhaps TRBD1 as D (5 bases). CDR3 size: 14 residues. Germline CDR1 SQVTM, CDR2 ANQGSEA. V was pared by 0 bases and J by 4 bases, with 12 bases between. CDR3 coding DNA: TGCAGCGTTGAAGATTCCGCAGGGATCTATGGCTACACCTTC. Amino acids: CSVEDSAGIYGYTF.